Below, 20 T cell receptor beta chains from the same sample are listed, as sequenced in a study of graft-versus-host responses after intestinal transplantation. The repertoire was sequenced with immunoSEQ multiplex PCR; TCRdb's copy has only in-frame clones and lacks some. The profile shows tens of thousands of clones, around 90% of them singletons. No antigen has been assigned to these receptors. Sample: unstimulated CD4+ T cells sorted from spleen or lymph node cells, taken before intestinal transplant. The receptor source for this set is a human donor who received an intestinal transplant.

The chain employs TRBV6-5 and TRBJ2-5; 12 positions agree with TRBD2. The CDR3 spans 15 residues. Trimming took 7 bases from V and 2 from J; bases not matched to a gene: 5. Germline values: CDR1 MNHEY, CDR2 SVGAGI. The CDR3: CASIRTSGVQETQYF. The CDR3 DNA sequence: TGTGCCAGCATTCGGACTAGCGGGGTTCAAGAGACCCAGTACTTC.

CDR3 nucleotide sequence: TGTGCCAGCAGCTTAGCAGCCTCTGGAAACACCATATATTTT. Protein sequence: CASSLAASGNTIYF. The chain is built from TRBV7-9 and TRBJ1-3, with no clear D. The CDR3 is 14 amino acids. V dropped 0 bases and J dropped 0 bases, with 3 bases sitting between them. CDR1 is SEHNR, CDR2 FQNEAQ, per germline (reference sequence).

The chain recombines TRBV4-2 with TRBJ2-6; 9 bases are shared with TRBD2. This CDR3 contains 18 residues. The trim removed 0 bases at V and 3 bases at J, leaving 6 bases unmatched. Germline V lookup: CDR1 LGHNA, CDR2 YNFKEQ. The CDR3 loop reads CASSQDTAGGYGANVLTF. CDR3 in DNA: TGTGCCAGCAGCCAAGATACAGCGGGAGGATATGGGGCCAACGTCCTGACTTTC.

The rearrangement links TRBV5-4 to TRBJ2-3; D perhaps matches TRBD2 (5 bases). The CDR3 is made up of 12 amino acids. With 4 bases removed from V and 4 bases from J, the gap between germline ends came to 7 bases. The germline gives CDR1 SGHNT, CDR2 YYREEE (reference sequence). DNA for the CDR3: TGTGCCAGCAGCCCGAGGGCAGATACGCAGTATTTT. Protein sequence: CASSPRADTQYF.

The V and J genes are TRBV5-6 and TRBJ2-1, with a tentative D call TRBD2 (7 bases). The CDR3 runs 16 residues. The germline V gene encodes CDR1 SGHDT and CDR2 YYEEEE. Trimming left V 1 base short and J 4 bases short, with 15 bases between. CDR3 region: CASSLLRGGGYNEQFF. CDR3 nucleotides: TGTGCCAGCAGCTTGTTACGGGGAGGGGGTTACAATGAGCAGTTCTTC.

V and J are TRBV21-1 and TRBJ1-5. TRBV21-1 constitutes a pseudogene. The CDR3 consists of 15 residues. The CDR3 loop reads CASSKYGKSNQPQHF. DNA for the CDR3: TGTGCCAGCAGCAAATATGGGAAGAGCAATCAGCCCCAGCATTTT.

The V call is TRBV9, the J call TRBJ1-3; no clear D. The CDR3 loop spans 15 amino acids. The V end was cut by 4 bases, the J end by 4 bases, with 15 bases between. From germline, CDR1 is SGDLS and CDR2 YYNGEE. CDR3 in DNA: TGTGCCAGCAGCCTTAGTCCCAGCTACGGAAACACCATATATTTT. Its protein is CASSLSPSYGNTIYF.

The DNA of the CDR3 is TGCAGCGTTGAGGGGGACAGCTACAATGAGCAGTTCTTC. Translated: CSVEGDSYNEQFF. This chain links TRBV29-1 with TRBJ2-1; TRBD1 matches at 7 bases. Germline CDR1 SQVTM, CDR2 ANQGSEA. CDR3 size: 13 residues. Trimming took 3 bases from V and 3 from J; bases not matched to a gene: 2.

This chain's CDR3 is CASSLSGLGGYTF. CDR3 sequence (DNA): TGTGCCAGCAGCTTGTCCGGGCTAGGTGGCTACACCTTC. This chain connects TRBV5-6 to TRBJ1-2; D ambiguous. Germline V gene sequence: CDR1 SGHDT, CDR2 YYEEEE. There are 13 residues in the CDR3. With 1 base removed from V and 7 bases from J, the gap between germline ends came to 11 bases.

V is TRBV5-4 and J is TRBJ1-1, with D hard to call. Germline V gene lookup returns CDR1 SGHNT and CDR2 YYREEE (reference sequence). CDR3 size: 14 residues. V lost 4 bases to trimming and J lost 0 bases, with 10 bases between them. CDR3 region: CASSRDGMNTEAFF. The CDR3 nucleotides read TGTGCCAGCAGCAGAGACGGGATGAACACTGAAGCTTTCTTT.

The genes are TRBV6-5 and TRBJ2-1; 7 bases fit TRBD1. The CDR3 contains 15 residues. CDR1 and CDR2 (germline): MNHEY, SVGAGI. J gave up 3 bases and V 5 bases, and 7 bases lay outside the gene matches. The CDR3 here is CASSRERTGYNEQFF. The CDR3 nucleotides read TGTGCCAGCAGTAGAGAACGGACAGGCTACAATGAGCAGTTCTTC.

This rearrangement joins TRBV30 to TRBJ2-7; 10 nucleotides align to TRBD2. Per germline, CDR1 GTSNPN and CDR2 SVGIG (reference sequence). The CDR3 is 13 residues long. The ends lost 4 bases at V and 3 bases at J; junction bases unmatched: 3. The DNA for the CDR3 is TGTGCCTGGAAGCGGGAGGGATTCTACGAGCAGTACTTC. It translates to CAWKREGFYEQYF.

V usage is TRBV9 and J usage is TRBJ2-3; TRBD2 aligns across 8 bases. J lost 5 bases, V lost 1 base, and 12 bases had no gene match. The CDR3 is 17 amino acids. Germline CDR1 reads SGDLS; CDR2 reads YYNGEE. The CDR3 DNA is TGTGCCAGCAGCGTAACGACATCCGACGGGGGGGTAGATACGCAGTATTTT. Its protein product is CASSVTTSDGGVDTQYF.

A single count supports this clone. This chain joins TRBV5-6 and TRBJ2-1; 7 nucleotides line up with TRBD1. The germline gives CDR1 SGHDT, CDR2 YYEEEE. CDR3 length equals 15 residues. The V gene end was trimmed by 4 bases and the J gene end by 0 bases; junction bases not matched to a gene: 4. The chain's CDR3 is CASSGQESSYNEQFF. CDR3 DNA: TGTGCCAGCAGCGGACAGGAGAGCTCCTACAATGAGCAGTTCTTC.

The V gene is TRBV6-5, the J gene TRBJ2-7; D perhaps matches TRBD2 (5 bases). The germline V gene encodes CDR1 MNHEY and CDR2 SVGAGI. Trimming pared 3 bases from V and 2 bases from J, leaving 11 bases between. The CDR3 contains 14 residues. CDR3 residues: CASSYLSGTYEQYF. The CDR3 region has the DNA TGTGCCAGCAGTTATTTGAGCGGCACCTACGAGCAGTACTTC.

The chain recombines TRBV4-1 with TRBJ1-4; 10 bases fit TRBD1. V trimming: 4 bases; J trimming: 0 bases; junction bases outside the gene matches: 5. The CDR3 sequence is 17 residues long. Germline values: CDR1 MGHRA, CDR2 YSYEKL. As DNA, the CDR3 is TGCGCCAGCAGCCGAGGGACAGGGGCTCCAACTAATGAAAAACTGTTTTTT. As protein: CASSRGTGAPTNEKLFF.

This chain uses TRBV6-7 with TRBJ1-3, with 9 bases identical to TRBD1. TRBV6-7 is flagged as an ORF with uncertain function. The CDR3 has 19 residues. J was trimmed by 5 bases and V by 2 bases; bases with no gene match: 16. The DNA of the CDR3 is TGTGCCAGCAGTTACCCCACTTACCATAGACAGGGGGGAAGAAACACCATATATTTT. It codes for CASSYPTYHRQGGRNTIYF.

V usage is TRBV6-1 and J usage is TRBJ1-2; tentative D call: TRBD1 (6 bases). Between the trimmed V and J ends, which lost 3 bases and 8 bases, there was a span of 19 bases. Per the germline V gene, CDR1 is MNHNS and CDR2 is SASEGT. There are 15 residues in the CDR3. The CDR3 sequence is CASSDLNQGSEGYTF. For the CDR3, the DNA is TGTGCCAGCAGTGATTTGAATCAGGGGTCGGAGGGCTACACCTTC.

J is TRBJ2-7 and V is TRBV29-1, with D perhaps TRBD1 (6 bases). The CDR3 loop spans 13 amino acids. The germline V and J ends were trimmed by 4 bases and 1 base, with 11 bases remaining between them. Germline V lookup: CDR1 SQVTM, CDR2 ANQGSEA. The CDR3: CSVGQEFSYEQYF. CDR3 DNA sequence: TGCAGCGTTGGACAGGAATTTTCCTACGAGCAGTACTTC.

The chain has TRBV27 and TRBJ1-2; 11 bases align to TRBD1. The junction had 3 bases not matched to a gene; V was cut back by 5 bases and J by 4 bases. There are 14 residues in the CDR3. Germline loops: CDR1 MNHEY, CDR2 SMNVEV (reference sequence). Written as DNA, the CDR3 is TGTGCCAGCAGTCCTGGACAGGGGGCCTATGGCTACACCTTC. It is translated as CASSPGQGAYGYTF.